The rows below give T cell receptor beta chains drawn from one sample of a study of prognosis after radiotherapy for stage I lung cancer. MiXCR was run by TCRdb on the multiplex PCR reads, yielding one entry per CDR3 protein. The data hold more than 25,000 distinct CDR3 sequences, with around 30% observed a single time. Sequenced material: PBMCs, taken before or after stereotactic body radiation therapy (not recorded which). Every receptor here comes from a donor aged 50 or older with non-small cell lung cancer. CDR3s include the opening cysteine and the closing phenylalanine or tryptophan. The D gene is left open where the match is weak. Size values are once, few and many counts, or a class for expanded clones, and some rows have none.

size: many
V: TRBV2
D: -
J: TRBJ2-6
CDR3: CASSVFGGPGANVLTF
DNA: TGTGCCAGCAGTGTTTTCGGGGGGCCTGGGGCCAACGTCCTGACTTTC

size: -
V: TRBV18
D: TRBD2
J: TRBJ2-3
CDR3: CASSSSGSPGDTQYF
DNA: TGTGCCAGCTCATCTAGCGGGTCCCCAGGAGATACGCAGTATTTT

size: many
V: TRBV27
D: -
J: TRBJ2-2
CDR3: CASSLLLSTGELFF
DNA: TGTGCCAGCAGTTTATTACTCAGCACCGGGGAGCTGTTTTTT

size: many
V: TRBV27
D: TRBD1
J: TRBJ2-3
CDR3: CASRVRGQWTDTQYF
DNA: TGTGCCAGCAGGGTAAGGGGGCAATGGACAGATACGCAGTATTTT

size: many
V: TRBV28
D: TRBD2
J: TRBJ2-7
CDR3: CASSLLASGTYEQYF
DNA: TGTGCCAGCAGTTTATTGGCTAGCGGGACCTACGAGCAGTACTTC

size: many
V: TRBV2
D: TRBD2
J: TRBJ2-2
CDR3: CASSEASGGNFENTGELFF
DNA: TGTGCCAGCAGTGAGGCTAGCGGGGGGAATTTTGAGAACACCGGGGAGCTGTTTTTT

size: many
V: TRBV2
D: TRBD2
J: TRBJ2-2
CDR3: CASSNLAGENTGELFF
DNA: TGTGCCAGCAGTAACCTAGCGGGGGAGAACACCGGGGAGCTGTTTTTT

size: many
V: TRBV2
D: -
J: TRBJ1-3
CDR3: CAGIKTGNTIYF
DNA: TGTGCCGGGATTAAGACCGGAAACACCATATATTTT

size: many
V: TRBV20-1
D: TRBD1
J: TRBJ1-5
CDR3: CSPGQGLGQPQHF
DNA: TGCAGCCCCGGACAGGGATTAGGTCAGCCCCAGCATTTT

size: -
V: TRBV28
D: -
J: TRBJ1-2
CDR3: CASTAPGGNYGYTF
DNA: TGTGCCAGCACCGCCCCCGGGGGTAACTATGGCTACACCTTC